The sequence of this TCR beta chain was determined in a study of blood T cell repertoires in COVID-19. TCRdb's copy holds only in-frame clones and misses some; the assay was immunoSEQ multiplex PCR. The table includes some 98,000 clones, about four fifths detected once. The CDR3 runs to 15 residues. Germline lookup yields CDR1 MNHEY and CDR2 SMNVEV (reference sequence). V shed 5 bases, J shed 1 base, and the junction held 6 bases outside the gene matches. Sequenced sample: peripheral blood. The V gene is TRBV27, the J gene TRBJ1-1; 8 bases align to TRBD1. The clonotype originates from a human donor in a cohort sampled during active COVID-19. For the CDR3, the DNA is TGTGCCAGCAGTGTTAAGACAGGGGCGAACACTGAAGCTTTCTTT. Protein product: CASSVKTGANTEAFF.